This TCR beta chain was sequenced for a study of regulatory T cells in long-lasting Graves disease. Germline V CDR1 and CDR2: SGHDN, FVKESK. The CDR3 length is 18 residues. J gave up 2 bases and V 2 bases, and 13 bases lay outside the gene matches. Relying on iRepertoire HTBI primers and Arm-PCR of CDR3 regions, the team built TCR beta libraries. TCRdb recomputed calls from the multiplex PCR reads with MiXCR, one row per CDR3 protein. The sample contains about 540,000 distinct CDR3 sequences, 13% of which appear only once. Time point here: newly diagnosed GD, antithyroid drugs for less than 3 months. Construction of the TCR library relied on RNA isolated from PBMCs. This same sample was also part of a study on T cells in Graves' hyperthyroidism and ophthalmopathy.

The gene calls are TRBV14 and TRBJ1-1; 8 bases are a match to TRBD1. The sequenced sample was peripheral blood mononuclear cells (PBMCs), obtained at new diagnosis, from a patient treated with antithyroid drugs. The clonotype originates from a man younger than 40 with Graves disease. The CDR3 bases are TGTGCCAGCAGCCAACTTGACTACAGGGGGACGGGCAACACTGAAGCTTTCTTT. As protein: CASSQLDYRGTGNTEAFF.